The 30 T cell receptor beta chains listed next were all sequenced from one sample in a study of monozygotic twins with inflammatory bowel disease (dated by TCRdb to about 2019). Library construction relied on 5' RACE. The instrument given in TCRdb is Illumina HiSeq 2500. The reads went through TCRdb reprocessing, and each CDR3 protein sequence gets one entry with no DNA. The sample table gives about 380,000 distinct CDR3 sequences. In total, the top ten clones hold 2.5% to 3% of the sample. The sequenced sample was blood. The receptors come from a human donor with ulcerative colitis or Crohn's disease, or a healthy co-twin of an affected twin (not recorded which).

The gene calls are TRBV5-1 and TRBJ2-5; lacking DNA, the TRBD1 call made by TCRdb goes unchecked. The germline CDR1 and CDR2 sequences are SGHRS and YFSETQ. The CDR3 covers 14 residues. CDR3 loop: CASSPTGGVETQYF.

The chain joins TRBV7-3 to TRBJ2-5; the D call of TRBD1 rests on TCRdb alone, since no DNA is present to check it. This CDR3 has 15 residues. Looked up from germline, CDR1 is SGHTA and CDR2 is FQGTGA. CDR3 residues: CASSFWGQPQETQYF.

The V gene is TRBV5-1, the J gene TRBJ2-5. The CDR3 has 12 amino acids. The germline CDR1 and CDR2 sequences are SGHRS and YFSETQ. Here the CDR3 reads CASSLIMETQYF.

This chain joins TRBV7-2 and TRBJ2-2; TCRdb returns TRBD1, unconfirmable since there is no DNA. Germline values: CDR1 SGHTA, CDR2 FQGNSA. CDR3 size: 15 residues. Here the CDR3 reads CASSGTGRSSGELFF.

The V call is TRBV4-3, the J call TRBJ1-4. CDR3 length equals 17 residues. In germline, CDR1 is LGHNA, CDR2 YSLEER. The CDR3 protein is CASSQESQTTTNEKLFF.

The chain combines TRBV20-1 with TRBJ1-1. Germline CDR1 reads DFQATT; CDR2 reads SNEGSKA (reference sequence). The CDR3 loop spans 15 amino acids. The CDR3 is CSARDPARRNTEAFF.

The V call is TRBV10-2, the J call TRBJ2-3; TCRdb names TRBD2, which stays unverified in the absence of DNA. Per germline, CDR1 WSHSY and CDR2 SAAADI. The CDR3 sequence is 19 residues long. CDR3 loop: CASRELTLAGRESTDTQYF.

The chain employs TRBV12-3 or TRBV12-4 and TRBJ2-2. CDR3 length: 14 residues. CDR3 sequence reads: CASSFSGSTGELFF.

V is TRBV6-5 and J is TRBJ2-7; absent DNA, TCRdb's TRBD1 call cannot be checked. Germline assignment: CDR1 MNHEY and CDR2 SVGAGI. This CDR3 contains 14 residues. The CDR3 loop reads CASSSPLNLLKQYF.

This sequence joins TRBV24-1 and TRBJ2-1. This CDR3 is built from 12 residues. CDR1 is KGHDR, CDR2 SFDVKD, per germline. CDR3 sequence reads: CATQGSYNEQFF.

The rearrangement joins TRBV11-2 to TRBJ2-5; checking the TCRdb D call of TRBD2 is not possible without DNA. This CDR3 comprises 14 residues. The germline V gene has CDR1 SGHAT and CDR2 FQNNGV. CDR3 protein: CASSPWTRKETQYF.

The rearrangement links TRBV12-3 or TRBV12-4 to TRBJ2-3. The CDR3 totals 14 residues. The CDR3 is CASRLSKITDTQYF.

The chain is built from TRBV15 and TRBJ2-1; without DNA, the TCRdb call of TRBD1 cannot be checked. The CDR3 extends over 17 amino acids. The germline V gene encodes CDR1 LNHNV and CDR2 YYDKDF (reference sequence). The CDR3 is CATSRDWDQRSYNEQFF.

This CDR3 reads CASLTYAKGTQYF. V gene TRBV12-3 or TRBV12-4 combines with J gene TRBJ2-5; no DNA is available, so the TRBD2 call from TCRdb remains unchecked. The CDR3 extends over 13 amino acids.

The rearrangement joins TRBV7-3 to TRBJ2-1; TCRdb gives TRBD2 as the D gene, but with no DNA this cannot be confirmed. The CDR3 extends over 14 amino acids. Germline assignment: CDR1 SGHTA and CDR2 FQGTGA. The CDR3 here is CASSLIAAYNEQFF.

The rearrangement joins TRBV7-2 to TRBJ2-3; TCRdb calls TRBD2, which cannot be checked without DNA. The V gene's germline CDR1 is SGHTA and CDR2 FQGNSA. The CDR3 runs 16 residues. The CDR3 protein is CASSFSGDYNTDTQYF.

The chain joins TRBV29-1 to TRBJ2-1. CDR1 is SQVTM and CDR2 is ANQGSEA in the germline V gene. This CDR3 has 15 residues. The CDR3 spells CSVVPRPSSYNEQFF.

The V call is TRBV11-2, the J call TRBJ1-2. This CDR3 comprises 14 residues. The germline V gene has CDR1 SGHAT and CDR2 FQNNGV. This chain's CDR3 is CASSRTSYAYGYTF.

The J gene is TRBJ1-2, the V gene TRBV12-3 or TRBV12-4; TCRdb selects TRBD1, and the lack of DNA leaves this call unchecked. The length of the CDR3 is 14 residues. CDR3 protein: CASSLQGVNYGYTF.

The chain links TRBV11-2 to TRBJ2-2; TCRdb's assignment of TRBD1 cannot be checked, as there is no DNA. Germline V gene sequence: CDR1 SGHAT, CDR2 FQNNGV. The CDR3 contains 13 residues. CDR3 amino acids: CASSSDRAGELFF.

The chain recombines TRBV12-3 or TRBV12-4 with TRBJ1-5; TCRdb lists TRBD1, though no DNA is available to test this call. CDR3 size: 16 residues. CDR3 amino acids: CASSPRTGPLLEPQHF.

The V gene is TRBV29-1, the J gene TRBJ2-7; as DNA is missing, the TRBD2 call by TCRdb cannot be tested. Germline V gives CDR1 SQVTM, CDR2 ANQGSEA. This CDR3 spans 15 amino acids. CDR3 region: CSVEDHTSGGGEQYF.

The chain carries TRBV11-2 and TRBJ1-2; the TRBD1 assignment by TCRdb is unverifiable without DNA. CDR1 is SGHAT, CDR2 FQNNGV, per germline. The CDR3 length is 13 residues. CDR3 amino acids: CASSGGIDYGYTF.

V is TRBV6-1 and J is TRBJ2-2; TCRdb gives TRBD1 as the D gene, but with no DNA this cannot be confirmed. The germline gives CDR1 MNHNS, CDR2 SASEGT. The CDR3 covers 15 residues. The CDR3 is CAITTGGLNTGELFF.

J is TRBJ1-4 and V is TRBV5-1; the TCRdb D gene call, TRBD1, has no DNA to confirm it. CDR3 length: 15 amino acids. Germline V lookup: CDR1 SGHRS, CDR2 YFSETQ. CDR3 residues: CASSFGVPIGEKLFF. The complete variable domain, with remaining parts taken from reference TRBV5-1 and TRBJ1-4, reads KAGVTQTPRYLIKTRGQQVTLSCSPISGHRSVSWYQQTPGQGLQFLFEYFSETQRNKGNFPGRFSGRQFSNSRSEMNVSTLELGDSALYLCASSFGVPIGEKLFFGSGTQLSVL.

The chain links TRBV2 to TRBJ1-1. Germline CDR1 is SNHLY and CDR2 is FYNNEI. The CDR3 has 13 residues. Here the CDR3 reads CASRLTVNTEAFF.

The chain carries TRBV19 and TRBJ1-5; the D gene TCRdb calls, TRBD1, cannot be checked with no DNA. CDR1 is LNHDA and CDR2 is SQIVND in the germline V gene (reference sequence). The CDR3 runs 16 residues. CDR3 loop: CASSPDRGYSNQPQHF.

The genes are TRBV6-5 and TRBJ1-6; TCRdb proposes TRBD1, but this gene call is untestable without DNA. The CDR3 extends over 14 amino acids. Germline CDR1 and CDR2: MNHEY and SVGAGI. The CDR3 sequence is CASSYGTDNSPLHF.

The chain combines TRBV14 with TRBJ2-3; the TCRdb D gene call, TRBD1, has no DNA to confirm it. CDR3 length equals 19 residues. Germline loops: CDR1 SGHDN, CDR2 FVKESK. CDR3 protein: CASSQVPGTGGIGTDTQYF.

The chain combines TRBV6-1 with TRBJ2-3; TCRdb's assignment of TRBD1 cannot be checked, as there is no DNA. This CDR3 is built from 16 residues. Per the germline V gene, CDR1 is MNHNS and CDR2 is SASEGT. The CDR3: CASGFPRDRGTDTQYF.